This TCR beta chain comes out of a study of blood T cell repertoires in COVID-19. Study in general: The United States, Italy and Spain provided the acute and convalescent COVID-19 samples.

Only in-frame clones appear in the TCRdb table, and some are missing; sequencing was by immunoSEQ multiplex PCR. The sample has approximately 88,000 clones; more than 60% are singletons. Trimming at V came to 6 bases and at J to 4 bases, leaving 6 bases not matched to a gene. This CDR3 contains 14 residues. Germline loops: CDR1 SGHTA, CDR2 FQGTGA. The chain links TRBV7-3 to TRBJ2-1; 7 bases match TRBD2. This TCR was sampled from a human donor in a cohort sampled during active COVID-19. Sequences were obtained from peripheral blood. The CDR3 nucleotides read TGTGCCAGCAGTCCTAGCGGAGATTACAATGAGCAGTTCTTC. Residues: CASSPSGDYNEQFF.